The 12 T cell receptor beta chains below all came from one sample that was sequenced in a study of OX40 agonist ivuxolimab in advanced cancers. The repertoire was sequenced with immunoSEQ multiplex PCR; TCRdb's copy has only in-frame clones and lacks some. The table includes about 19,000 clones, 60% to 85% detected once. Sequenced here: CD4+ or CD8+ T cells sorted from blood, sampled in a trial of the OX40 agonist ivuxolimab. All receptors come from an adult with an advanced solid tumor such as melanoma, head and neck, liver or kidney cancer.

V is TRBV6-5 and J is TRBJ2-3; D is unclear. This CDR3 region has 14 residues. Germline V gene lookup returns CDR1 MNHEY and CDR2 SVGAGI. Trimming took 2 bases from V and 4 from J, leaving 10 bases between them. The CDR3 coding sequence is TGTGCCAGCAGTTACGCGGTAACCCCAGATACGCAGTATTTT. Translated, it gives CASSYAVTPDTQYF.

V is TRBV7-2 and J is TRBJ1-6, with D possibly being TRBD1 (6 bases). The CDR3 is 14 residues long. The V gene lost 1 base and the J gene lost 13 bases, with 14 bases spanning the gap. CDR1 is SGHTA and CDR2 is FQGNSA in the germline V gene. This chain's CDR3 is CASSLGVQGIPLHF. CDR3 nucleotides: TGTGCCAGCAGCTTAGGGGTACAGGGCATCCCCCTCCACTTT. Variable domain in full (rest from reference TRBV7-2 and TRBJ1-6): GAGVSQSPSNKVTEKGKDVELRCDPISGHTALYWYRQSLGQGLEFLIYFQGNSAPDKSGLPSDRFSAERTGGSVSTLTIQRTQQEDSAVYLCASSLGVQGIPLHFGNGTRLTVT.

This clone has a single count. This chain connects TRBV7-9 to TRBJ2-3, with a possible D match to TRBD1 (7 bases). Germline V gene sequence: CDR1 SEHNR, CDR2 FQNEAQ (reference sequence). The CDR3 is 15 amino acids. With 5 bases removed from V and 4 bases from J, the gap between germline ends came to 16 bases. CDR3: CASSLTEGAADTQYF. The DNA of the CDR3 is TGTGCCAGCAGCCTCACGGAGGGGGCCGCAGATACGCAGTATTTT.

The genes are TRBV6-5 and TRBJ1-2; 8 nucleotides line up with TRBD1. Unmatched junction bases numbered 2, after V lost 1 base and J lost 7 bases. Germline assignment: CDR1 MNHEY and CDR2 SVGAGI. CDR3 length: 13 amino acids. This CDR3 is CASSYWQGAGYTF. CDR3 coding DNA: TGTGCCAGCAGTTACTGGCAGGGGGCTGGCTACACCTTC.

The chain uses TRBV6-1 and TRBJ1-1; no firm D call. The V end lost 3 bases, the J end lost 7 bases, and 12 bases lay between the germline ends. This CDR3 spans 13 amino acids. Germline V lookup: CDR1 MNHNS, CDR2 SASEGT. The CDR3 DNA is TGTGCCAGCAGTGAGAAACCCGCCTATGAAGCTTTCTTT. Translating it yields CASSEKPAYEAFF.

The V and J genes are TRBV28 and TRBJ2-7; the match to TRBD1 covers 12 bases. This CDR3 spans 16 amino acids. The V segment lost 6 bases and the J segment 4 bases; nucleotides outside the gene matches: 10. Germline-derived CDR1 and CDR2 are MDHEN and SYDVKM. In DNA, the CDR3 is TGTGCCAGCAGCTTAGGGACAGGGGGCTTCTTTTACGAGCAGTACTTC. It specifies CASSLGTGGFFYEQYF.

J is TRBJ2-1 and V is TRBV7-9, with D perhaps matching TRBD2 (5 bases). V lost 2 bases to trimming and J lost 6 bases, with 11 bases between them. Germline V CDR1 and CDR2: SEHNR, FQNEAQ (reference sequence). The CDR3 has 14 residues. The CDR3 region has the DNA TGTGCCAGCAGCTTATCCGATCGGGGCAATGAGCAGTTCTTC. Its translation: CASSLSDRGNEQFF.

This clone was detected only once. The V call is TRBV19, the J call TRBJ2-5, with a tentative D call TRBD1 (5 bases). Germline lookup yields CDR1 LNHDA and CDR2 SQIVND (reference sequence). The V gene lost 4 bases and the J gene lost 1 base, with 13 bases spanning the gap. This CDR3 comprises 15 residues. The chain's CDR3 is CASSKSGHPQETQYF. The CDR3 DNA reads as TGTGCCAGTAGTAAGTCCGGACACCCCCAAGAGACCCAGTACTTC.

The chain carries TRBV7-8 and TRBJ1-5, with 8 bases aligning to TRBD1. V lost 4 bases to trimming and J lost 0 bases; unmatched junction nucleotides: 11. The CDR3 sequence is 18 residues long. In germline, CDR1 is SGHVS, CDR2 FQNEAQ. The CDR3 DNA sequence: TGTGCCAGCAGCTCGGGACAGGCGGGGGCCTATAGCAATCAGCCCCAGCATTTT. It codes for CASSSGQAGAYSNQPQHF.

CDR3 loop: CAWSEGQNYGYTF. For the CDR3, the DNA is TGTGCCTGGAGTGAGGGACAAAACTATGGCTACACCTTC. The chain couples TRBV30 to TRBJ1-2, with a tentative D call TRBD1 (6 bases). Trimming removed 1 base from V and 2 bases from J, with 8 bases in between. The CDR3 is 13 amino acids. Looked up from germline, CDR1 is GTSNPN and CDR2 is SVGIG (reference sequence).

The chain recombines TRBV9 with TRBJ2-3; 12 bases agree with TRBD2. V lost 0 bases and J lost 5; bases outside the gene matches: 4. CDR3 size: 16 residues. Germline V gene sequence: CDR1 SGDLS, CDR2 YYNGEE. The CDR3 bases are TGTGCCAGCAGCGTAGCTAGCGGGGGGGCGGGAGATACGCAGTATTTT. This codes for CASSVASGGAGDTQYF.

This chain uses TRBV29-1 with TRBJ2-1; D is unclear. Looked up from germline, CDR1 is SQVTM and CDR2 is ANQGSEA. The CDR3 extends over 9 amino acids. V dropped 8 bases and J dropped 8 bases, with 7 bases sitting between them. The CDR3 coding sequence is TGCAGCTCCCCCCATGAGCAGTTCTTC. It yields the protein CSSPHEQFF.